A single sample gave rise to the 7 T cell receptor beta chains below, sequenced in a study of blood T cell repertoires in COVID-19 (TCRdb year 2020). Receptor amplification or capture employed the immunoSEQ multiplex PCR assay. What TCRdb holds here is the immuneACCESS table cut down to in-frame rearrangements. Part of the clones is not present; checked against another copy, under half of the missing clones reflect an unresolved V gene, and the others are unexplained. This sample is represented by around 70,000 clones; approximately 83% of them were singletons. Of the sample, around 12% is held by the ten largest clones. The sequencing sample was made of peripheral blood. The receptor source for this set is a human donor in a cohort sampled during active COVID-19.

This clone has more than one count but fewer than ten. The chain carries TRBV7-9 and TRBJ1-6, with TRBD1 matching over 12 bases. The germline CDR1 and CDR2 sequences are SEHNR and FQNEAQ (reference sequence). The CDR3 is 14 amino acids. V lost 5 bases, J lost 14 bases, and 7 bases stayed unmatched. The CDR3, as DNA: TGTGCCAGCAGCCTCCCCGGGACAGGGGGCACCCTCCACTTT. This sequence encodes CASSLPGTGGTLHF.

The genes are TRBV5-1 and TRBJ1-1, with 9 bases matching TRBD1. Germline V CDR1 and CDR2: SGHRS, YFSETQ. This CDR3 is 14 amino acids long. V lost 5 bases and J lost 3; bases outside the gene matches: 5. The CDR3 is CASRTGGFDTEAFF. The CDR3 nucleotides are TGCGCCAGCAGAACAGGGGGCTTTGACACTGAAGCTTTCTTT.

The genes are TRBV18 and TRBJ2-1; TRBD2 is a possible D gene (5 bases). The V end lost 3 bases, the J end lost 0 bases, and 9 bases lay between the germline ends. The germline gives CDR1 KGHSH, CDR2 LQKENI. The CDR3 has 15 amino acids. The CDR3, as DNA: TGTGCCAGCTCACCCAGGAGGAGCTCCTACAATGAGCAGTTCTTC. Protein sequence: CASSPRRSSYNEQFF.

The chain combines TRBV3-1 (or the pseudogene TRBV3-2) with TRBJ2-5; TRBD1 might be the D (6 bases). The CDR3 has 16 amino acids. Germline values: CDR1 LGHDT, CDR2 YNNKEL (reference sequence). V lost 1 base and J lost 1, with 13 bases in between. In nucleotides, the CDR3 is TGTGCCAGCAGCCAAGTACCTACAGGGACCCAAGAGACCCAGTACTTC. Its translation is CASSQVPTGTQETQYF.

The CDR3 here is CASSTQGPGYEQYF. For the CDR3, the DNA is TGTGCCAGCAGCACCCAGGGCCCCGGGTACGAGCAGTACTTC. The chain combines TRBV2 with TRBJ2-7; a possible D gene is TRBD1 (5 bases). This CDR3 comprises 14 residues. Trimming cost V 6 bases and J 4 bases, with 16 bases left between them. Germline lookup yields CDR1 SNHLY and CDR2 FYNNEI.

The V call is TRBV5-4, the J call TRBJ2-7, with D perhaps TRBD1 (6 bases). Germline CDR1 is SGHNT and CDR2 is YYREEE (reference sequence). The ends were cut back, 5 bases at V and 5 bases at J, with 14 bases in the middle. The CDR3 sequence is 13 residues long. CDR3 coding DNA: TGTGCCAGCAGTCTCGCAGGGGCCAACGAGCAGTACTTC. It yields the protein CASSLAGANEQYF.

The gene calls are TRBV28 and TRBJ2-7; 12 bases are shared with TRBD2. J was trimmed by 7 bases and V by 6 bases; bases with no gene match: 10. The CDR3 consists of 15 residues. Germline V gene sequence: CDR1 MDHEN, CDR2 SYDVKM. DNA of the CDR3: TGTGCCAGCAGCCCGACTAGCGGGGGCTGGGAAGAGCAGTACTTC. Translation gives CASSPTSGGWEEQYF. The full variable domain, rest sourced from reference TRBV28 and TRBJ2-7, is DVKVTQSSRYLVKRTGEKVFLECVQDMDHENMFWYRQDPGLGLRLIYFSYDVKMKEKGDIPEGYSVSREKKERFSLILESASTNQTSMYLCASSPTSGGWEEQYFGPGTRLTVT.